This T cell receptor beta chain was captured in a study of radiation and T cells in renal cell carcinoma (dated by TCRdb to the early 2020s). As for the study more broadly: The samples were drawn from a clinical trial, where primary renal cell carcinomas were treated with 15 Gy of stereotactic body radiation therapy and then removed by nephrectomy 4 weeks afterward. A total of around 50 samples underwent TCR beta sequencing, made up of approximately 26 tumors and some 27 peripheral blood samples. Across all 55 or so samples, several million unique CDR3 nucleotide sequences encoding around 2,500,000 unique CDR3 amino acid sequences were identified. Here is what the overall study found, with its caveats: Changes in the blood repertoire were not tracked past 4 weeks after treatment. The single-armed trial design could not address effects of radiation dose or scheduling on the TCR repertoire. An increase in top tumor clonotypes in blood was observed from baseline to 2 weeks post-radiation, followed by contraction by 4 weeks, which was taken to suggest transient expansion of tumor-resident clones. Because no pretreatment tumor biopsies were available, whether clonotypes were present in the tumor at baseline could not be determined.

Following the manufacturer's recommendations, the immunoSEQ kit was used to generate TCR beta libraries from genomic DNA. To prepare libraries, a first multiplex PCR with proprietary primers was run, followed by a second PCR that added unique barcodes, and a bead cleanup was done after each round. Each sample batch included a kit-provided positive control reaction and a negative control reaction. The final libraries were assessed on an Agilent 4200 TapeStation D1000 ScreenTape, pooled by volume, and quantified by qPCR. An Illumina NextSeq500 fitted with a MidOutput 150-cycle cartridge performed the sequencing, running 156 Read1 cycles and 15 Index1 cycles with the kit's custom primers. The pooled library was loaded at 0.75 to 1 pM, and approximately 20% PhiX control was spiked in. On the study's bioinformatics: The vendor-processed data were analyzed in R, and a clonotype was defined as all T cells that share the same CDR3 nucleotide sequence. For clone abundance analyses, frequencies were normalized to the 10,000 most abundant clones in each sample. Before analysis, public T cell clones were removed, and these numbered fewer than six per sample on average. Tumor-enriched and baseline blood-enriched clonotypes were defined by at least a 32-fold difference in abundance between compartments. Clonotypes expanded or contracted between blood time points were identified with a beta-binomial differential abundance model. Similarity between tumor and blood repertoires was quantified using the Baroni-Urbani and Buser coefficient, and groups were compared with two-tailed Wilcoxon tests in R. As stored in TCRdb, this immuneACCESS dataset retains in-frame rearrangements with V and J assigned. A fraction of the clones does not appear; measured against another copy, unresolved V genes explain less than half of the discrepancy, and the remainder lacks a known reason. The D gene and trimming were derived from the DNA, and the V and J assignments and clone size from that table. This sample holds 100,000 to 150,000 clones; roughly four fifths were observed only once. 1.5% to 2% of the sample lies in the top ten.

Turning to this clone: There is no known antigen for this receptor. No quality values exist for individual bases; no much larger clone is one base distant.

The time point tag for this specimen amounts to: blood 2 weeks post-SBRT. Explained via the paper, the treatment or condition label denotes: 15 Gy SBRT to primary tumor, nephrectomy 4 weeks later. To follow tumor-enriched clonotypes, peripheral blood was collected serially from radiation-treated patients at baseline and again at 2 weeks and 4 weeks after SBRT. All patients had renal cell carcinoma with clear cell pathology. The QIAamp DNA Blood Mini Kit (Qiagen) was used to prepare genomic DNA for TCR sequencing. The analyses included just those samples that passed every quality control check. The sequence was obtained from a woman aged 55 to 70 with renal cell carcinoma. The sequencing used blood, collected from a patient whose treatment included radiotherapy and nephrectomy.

The CDR3 reads as follows: CASSRRSNTEAFF. DNA sequence: TGTGCCAGCAGCCGGAGGTCGAACACTGAAGCTTTCTTT. The chain is assembled from TRBV14 and TRBJ1-1, with an unclear D gene assignment. The CDR3 numbers 13 residues from cysteine through phenylalanine. Of the read, only the CDR3 DNA is kept; its 39 bases are in frame from base 1. Relative to germline, V is 4 bases shorter and J is 1 base shorter, with 7 bases between their ends. As encoded in the germline V gene, CDR1 is SGHDN while CDR2 is FVKESK.